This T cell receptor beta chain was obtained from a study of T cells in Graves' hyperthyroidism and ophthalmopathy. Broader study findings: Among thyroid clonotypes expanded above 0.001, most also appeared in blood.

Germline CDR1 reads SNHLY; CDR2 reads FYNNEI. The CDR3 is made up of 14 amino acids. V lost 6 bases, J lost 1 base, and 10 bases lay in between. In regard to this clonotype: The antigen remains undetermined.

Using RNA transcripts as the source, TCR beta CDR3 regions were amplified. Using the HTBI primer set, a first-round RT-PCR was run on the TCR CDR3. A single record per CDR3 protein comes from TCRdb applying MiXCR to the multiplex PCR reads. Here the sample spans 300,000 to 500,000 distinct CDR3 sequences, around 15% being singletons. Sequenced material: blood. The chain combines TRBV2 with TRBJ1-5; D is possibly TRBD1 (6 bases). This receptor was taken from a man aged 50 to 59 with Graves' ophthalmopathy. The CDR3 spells CASRTQGSNQPQHF. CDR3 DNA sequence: TGTGCCAGCAGAACCCAGGGGAGCAATCAGCCCCAGCATTTT.